This T cell receptor (beta chain) was documented in a study of blood T cell repertoires in COVID-19. Background on the study: PBMCs, B-cell-depleted T cells, or T cells were the source of the cDNA or gDNA that made up the material.

The germline V gene encodes CDR1 MRHNA and CDR2 SNTAGT. V was shortened by 0 bases and J by 1 base, with 6 bases between the two germline ends. The CDR3 has 14 residues. Sequencing used immunoSEQ multiplex PCR; TCRdb keeps in-frame clones, though not all of them. The sample consists of 250,000 to 300,000 clones, just over 90% of them appearing once. The TCR sequence derives from a woman younger than 45 with COVID-19, enrolled during active disease. This sequence joins TRBV6-4 and TRBJ1-1; D not resolved. Material: peripheral blood. The CDR3 sequence: CASSDSARNTEAFF. In DNA form, the CDR3 reads TGTGCCAGCAGTGACTCGGCCAGGAACACTGAAGCTTTCTTT.